The 30 T cell receptor beta chains presented below share a single source sample, sequenced in a study of regulatory T cells in long-lasting Graves disease. The time point: newly diagnosed GD, antithyroid drugs for less than 3 months. From PBMCs, RNA was extracted and then used to make the TCR library. Investigators prepared the TCR beta libraries by applying iRepertoire HTBI primers and Arm-PCR of CDR3 regions. TCRdb re-analysed the multiplex PCR reads in MiXCR, keeping a single row per CDR3 protein. Of 400,000 to 450,000 distinct CDR3 sequences in the sample, 15% were seen once. Another study also made use of these data, one on T cells in Graves' hyperthyroidism and ophthalmopathy.

The sample was peripheral blood mononuclear cells (PBMCs), taken at new diagnosis, from a patient treated with antithyroid drugs. These TCRs come from a woman aged 25 to 39 with Graves disease.

As to this clonotype: Just one base apart from a much larger clone, this may be a read error. The chain is built from TRBV4-1 and TRBJ2-1; a possible D gene is TRBD1 (6 bases). V was shortened by 1 base and J by 8 bases, with 21 bases between the two germline ends. The length of the CDR3 is 17 residues. Per germline, CDR1 MGHRA and CDR2 YSYEKL. The CDR3 DNA is TGCGCCAGCAGCCAAGCTCCGGCACAGGGCACTTGGGATGAGCAGTTCTTC. It codes for CASSQAPAQGTWDEQFF.

This clonotype was seen ten or more times. V usage is TRBV30 and J usage is TRBJ1-2; D not resolved. CDR3 size: 11 residues. Germline V gene data show CDR1 as GTSNPN and CDR2 as SVGIG (reference sequence). Trimming pared 2 bases from V and 4 bases from J, leaving 5 bases between. CDR3: CAWSFSYGYTF. CDR3 in DNA: TGTGCCTGGAGTTTTAGCTATGGCTACACCTTC.

The gene calls are TRBV14 and TRBJ2-1; 9 bases map to TRBD2. Germline CDR1 SGHDN, CDR2 FVKESK. The CDR3 contains 15 residues. With 1 base clipped from V and 9 bases from J, the junction kept 7 bases outside the gene matches. The CDR3 is CASSQVSLAGSEQFF. CDR3 in DNA: TGTGCCAGCAGCCAAGTTTCCCTAGCGGGAAGTGAGCAGTTCTTC. The whole variable domain, remainder taken from reference TRBV14 and TRBJ2-1, is EAGVTQFPSHSVIEKGQTVTLRCDPISGHDNLYWYRRVMGKEIKFLLHFVKESKQDESGMPNNRFLAERTGGTYSTLKVQPAELEDSGVYFCASSQVSLAGSEQFFGPGTRLTVL.

V is TRBV12-3 or TRBV12-4 and J is TRBJ2-5; TRBD2 agrees at 9 bases. The CDR3 runs to 15 residues. J gave up 7 bases and V 6 bases, and 12 bases lay outside the gene matches. This CDR3 reads CASSGFAGLAGTQYF. The CDR3 DNA reads as TGTGCCAGCAGCGGATTCGCGGGACTAGCTGGGACCCAGTACTTC.

This clonotype was seen more than once but under ten times. Here the CDR3 reads CASSTGANTGELFF. The CDR3 nucleotides are TGTGCCAGTAGTACTGGGGCGAACACCGGGGAGCTGTTTTTT. The chain couples TRBV19 to TRBJ2-2; no definite D call. V lost 4 bases to trimming and J lost 0 bases, with 6 bases between them. The CDR3 spans 14 residues. The germline V gene has CDR1 LNHDA and CDR2 SQIVND (reference sequence).

This clonotype has more than one count but fewer than ten. The chain couples TRBV5-4 to TRBJ2-6; D is unclear. This CDR3 spans 14 amino acids. CDR1 is SGHNT, CDR2 YYREEE, per germline (reference sequence). The V gene lost 4 bases and the J gene lost 0 bases, with 5 bases spanning the gap. CDR3 sequence: CASSGRSGANVLTF. The CDR3 DNA follows: TGTGCCAGCAGCGGGCGCTCTGGGGCCAACGTCCTGACTTTC.

The V gene is TRBV11-2, the J gene TRBJ2-3; tentatively, D is TRBD2 (5 bases). The CDR3 extends over 16 amino acids. V was trimmed by 0 bases and J by 0 bases, leaving 10 bases between them. Germline assignment: CDR1 SGHAT and CDR2 FQNNGV. As DNA, the CDR3 is TGTGCCAGCAGCTTAGATCGCGGGTCTAGCACAGATACGCAGTATTTT. It specifies CASSLDRGSSTDTQYF.

This chain connects TRBV5-4 to TRBJ2-3; no clear D gene. The CDR3 consists of 14 residues. V was shortened by 2 bases and J by 1 base, with 8 bases between the two germline ends. Germline CDR1 SGHNT, CDR2 YYREEE (reference sequence). The CDR3 sequence is CASSFGPRTDTQYF. CDR3 DNA sequence: TGTGCCAGCAGCTTCGGTCCCCGCACAGATACGCAGTATTTT.

The chain uses TRBV12-5 and TRBJ1-1; D perhaps matches TRBD1 (5 bases). Per germline, CDR1 LGHNT and CDR2 FRNRAP. V was cut by 3 bases and J by 4 bases, with 9 bases left in between. The CDR3 totals 13 residues. The CDR3 DNA is TGTGCTAGTGGTTTTCAGGGATCCACTGAAGCTTTCTTT. It specifies CASGFQGSTEAFF.

This clonotype was picked up many times. J is TRBJ2-3 and V is TRBV6-5; 7 bases map to TRBD1. CDR1 is MNHEY and CDR2 is SVGAGI in the germline V gene. The junction had 3 bases not matched to a gene; V was cut back by 4 bases and J by 2 bases. CDR3 length equals 14 residues. CDR3 amino acids: CASSSTGTTDTQYF. For the CDR3, the DNA is TGTGCCAGCAGTTCGACAGGGACCACAGATACGCAGTATTTT.

The V and J genes are TRBV19 and TRBJ2-3; a weak D match, TRBD1 (6 bases). The V and J ends lost 3 bases and 2 bases respectively, with 9 bases between them. From germline, CDR1 is LNHDA and CDR2 SQIVND (reference sequence). This CDR3 contains 14 residues. Written as DNA, the CDR3 is TGTGCCAGTAGTATGGACAGAATCACAGATACGCAGTATTTT. Translated, it gives CASSMDRITDTQYF.

The gene calls are TRBV15 and TRBJ2-7; perhaps TRBD1 as D (5 bases). The CDR3 has 15 residues. Germline CDR1 LNHNV, CDR2 YYDKDF (reference sequence). V shed 5 bases and J shed 3 bases, with 17 bases lying between them. The CDR3 spells CATSRQLRGLYEQYF. The CDR3 coding sequence is TGTGCCACCAGCCGACAACTAAGGGGCCTCTACGAGCAGTACTTC.

The table lists this clonotype with many counts. This chain links TRBV5-1 with TRBJ1-1; a weak D match, TRBD1 (5 bases). CDR1 is SGHRS and CDR2 is YFSETQ in the germline V gene. The CDR3 loop spans 13 amino acids. Between the trimmed V and J ends, which lost 4 bases and 1 base, there was a span of 8 bases. In DNA, the CDR3 is TGCGCCAGCAGCAGGGGTGCGAACACTGAAGCTTTCTTT. It yields the protein CASSRGANTEAFF.

This clonotype was recorded a few times. The chain is built from TRBV28 and TRBJ1-6, with a weak D call TRBD1 (6 bases). Germline CDR1 reads MDHEN; CDR2 reads SYDVKM. The CDR3 is 14 amino acids. V was cut by 8 bases and J by 4 bases, with 12 bases left in between. The DNA for the CDR3 is TGTGCCAGCTTGACAGGACAGTATAATTCACCCCTCCACTTT. As protein: CASLTGQYNSPLHF.

This clonotype was seen at least ten times. V and J are TRBV28 and TRBJ2-2; D gene uncertain. Trimming took 9 bases from V and 7 from J, leaving 21 bases between them. CDR3 length: 15 amino acids. CDR1 and CDR2 (germline): MDHEN, SYDVKM. The DNA of the CDR3 is TGTGCCAGTCATGATCCATCCTTCGGCGGCGGGGAGCTGTTTTTT. The encoded protein is CASHDPSFGGGELFF.

As for this clonotype: The junction does not match germline at one end; this may be a read error. V usage is TRBV30 and J usage is TRBJ2-1, with TRBD2 matching over 16 bases. Germline CDR1 is GTSNPN and CDR2 is SVGIG (reference sequence). The CDR3 has 18 residues. The CDR3 region is CASSQGLAGGLRYNEQFF. The CDR3 coding sequence is TGCGCCAGCAGCCAGGGACTAGCGGGAGGGCTTCGATACAATGAGCAGTTCTTC.

V and J are TRBV6-1 and TRBJ2-1; 8 bases agree with TRBD2. Germline V CDR1 and CDR2: MNHNS, SASEGT. V shed 5 bases and J 7 bases; nucleotides not matched to a gene: 13. The CDR3 is 16 amino acids. The chain's CDR3 is CASSLSAAGGMNEQFF. In DNA form, the CDR3 reads TGTGCCAGCAGTCTGTCTGCGGCGGGAGGAATGAATGAGCAGTTCTTC.

Written as DNA, the CDR3 is TGTGCCAGCAGTCCGCAAGGACAGGGGGCACAAGAGACCCAGTACTTC. This sequence encodes CASSPQGQGAQETQYF. This chain links TRBV28 with TRBJ2-5; 11 bases fit TRBD1. The CDR3 has 16 residues. Germline V gene sequence: CDR1 MDHEN, CDR2 SYDVKM. The trim removed 5 bases at V and 2 bases at J, leaving 7 bases unmatched.

This clonotype has at least ten counts. J is TRBJ2-1 and V is TRBV7-8; D may be TRBD2 (6 bases). Trimming took off 7 bases at V and 0 bases at J, with 22 bases between the two ends. CDR1 and CDR2 from the germline V gene are SGHVS and FQNEAQ. The CDR3 has 18 amino acids. CDR3 region: CASNPPPGRGSSYNEQFF. Here the CDR3 DNA reads TGTGCCAGCAACCCTCCCCCGGGACGGGGGAGCTCCTACAATGAGCAGTTCTTC.

This clonotype was counted between two and nine times. The chain combines TRBV4-1 with TRBJ2-7; 10 positions agree with TRBD2. This CDR3 has 17 amino acids. From germline, CDR1 is MGHRA and CDR2 YSYEKL. Losses at the gene ends were 0 bases for V and 2 bases for J; bases not matched to a gene: 7. The CDR3 loop is CASSQDKLAGYTYEQYF. DNA of the CDR3: TGCGCCAGCAGCCAAGATAAACTAGCGGGGTATACCTACGAGCAGTACTTC.

This clonotype was picked up many times. J is TRBJ2-3 and V is TRBV11-2; weak D call: TRBD2 (5 bases). The CDR3 loop spans 16 amino acids. Germline loops: CDR1 SGHAT, CDR2 FQNNGV. Trimming removed 1 base from V and 0 bases from J, with 11 bases in between. CDR3 bases: TGTGCCAGCAGCTTAGGGTGGGAGATCAGCACAGATACGCAGTATTTT. Translating it yields CASSLGWEISTDTQYF.

This clonotype was seen only a few times. CDR3 amino acids: CASSVEAGRQETQYF. The CDR3 bases are TGTGCCAGCAGCGTAGAGGCAGGCCGACAAGAGACCCAGTACTTC. The V and J genes are TRBV9 and TRBJ2-5, with D hard to call. V dropped 0 bases and J dropped 2 bases, with 11 bases sitting between them. The CDR3 is 15 amino acids. The germline V gene encodes CDR1 SGDLS and CDR2 YYNGEE.

This clonotype was counted only a few times. Germline and junction disagree at one end, which may indicate a read error. The gene calls are TRBV5-1 and TRBJ1-2; D gene unclear. The CDR3 has 13 amino acids. Per the germline V gene, CDR1 is SGHRS and CDR2 is YFSETQ. The CDR3 here is CASSLARFGGYTF. CDR3 coding DNA: TGTGCCAGCAGCTTGGCTCGCTTCGGAGGCTACACCTTC.

There are many counts of this clonotype. The gene calls are TRBV5-1 and TRBJ2-4; 11 nucleotides agree with TRBD1. V was clipped by 4 bases and J by 6 bases; unmatched bases: 6. Germline V lookup: CDR1 SGHRS, CDR2 YFSETQ. The CDR3 is made up of 15 amino acids. CDR3 DNA sequence: TGCGCCAGCAGCAACGGACAGGGGGCTTTAAACATTCAGTACTTC. Protein product: CASSNGQGALNIQYF.

This clonotype has at least ten counts. This chain joins TRBV6-1 and TRBJ1-2, with no clear D. CDR3 length: 15 amino acids. The germline gives CDR1 MNHNS, CDR2 SASEGT. Between the trimmed V and J ends, which lost 3 bases and 6 bases, there was a span of 17 bases. The CDR3 DNA sequence: TGTGCCAGCAGTGAGGACGGACGGGCCGGGAATGGCTACACCTTC. As protein: CASSEDGRAGNGYTF.

This chain joins TRBV9 and TRBJ1-4; D perhaps matches TRBD1 (5 bases). Per the germline V gene, CDR1 is SGDLS and CDR2 is YYNGEE. The CDR3 sequence is 15 residues long. V dropped 4 bases and J dropped 5 bases, with 15 bases sitting between them. The CDR3 protein is CASSLPGTENEKLFF. DNA for the CDR3: TGTGCCAGCAGCCTCCCGGGGACTGAGAATGAAAAACTGTTTTTT.

This clonotype was seen a handful of times. The chain links TRBV28 to TRBJ2-2; no clear D. This CDR3 has 16 residues. Between the trimmed V and J ends, which lost 1 base and 1 base, there was a span of 10 bases. Germline CDR1 is MDHEN and CDR2 is SYDVKM. CDR3 nucleotide sequence: TGTGCCAGCAGTTTATTTCCCGGAGTGAACACCGGGGAGCTGTTTTTT. This codes for CASSLFPGVNTGELFF.

The CDR3 DNA reads TGTGCCAGCAGTTTCGGGACAGGACCACTCGGCTACACCTTC. Translating gives CASSFGTGPLGYTF. The rearrangement uses TRBV12-3 or TRBV12-4 and TRBJ1-2, with 8 positions matching TRBD1. The CDR3 covers 14 residues. Germline trimming cut 3 bases from V and 8 bases from J; bases unmatched to any gene: 8.

This clonotype was observed a few times. J is TRBJ2-1 and V is TRBV13; weak D call: TRBD2 (6 bases). The V gene lost 4 bases and the J gene lost 8 bases, with 15 bases spanning the gap. The CDR3 loop spans 14 amino acids. Germline V gene sequence: CDR1 PRHDT, CDR2 FYEKMQ (reference sequence). The CDR3 region has the DNA TGTGCCAGCAGCTCGCGACTAGAACAACATGAGCAGTTCTTC. Its translation is CASSSRLEQHEQFF.

V is TRBV5-1 and J is TRBJ1-4; 10 bases are a match to TRBD1. Germline-derived CDR1 and CDR2 are SGHRS and YFSETQ. The CDR3 is 16 residues long. Trimming took 4 bases from V and 6 from J; bases not matched to a gene: 9. CDR3 amino acids: CASSPGTGTGDEKLFF. CDR3 bases: TGCGCCAGCAGCCCGGGGACCGGGACAGGGGATGAAAAACTGTTTTTT.